This T cell receptor (beta chain) was found in a study of T-cell reconstitution after alpha-beta-depleted transplantation in children. The CDR3 extends over 16 amino acids. The junction had 11 bases not matched to a gene; V was cut back by 5 bases and J by 5 bases. Germline V gene data show CDR1 as SEHNR and CDR2 as FQNEAQ (reference sequence). Whole-study results and caveats: It was newly produced T cells that mostly accounted for T-cell counts and diversity one year after transplant. The study reportedly traced alpha-beta T cells about two months after transplant to several hundred expanded graft clones. After transplant, high TCRbeta diversity at day 60 in some patients arose from surviving recipient T cells and thymic progenitors.

To note about this clonotype: Its antigen is still unknown.

Unique molecular identifiers tagged the TCRbeta library. TCRdb re-derived calls from the PCR reads in MiXCR, one entry per CDR3 protein. The sample includes about 460,000 distinct CDR3 sequences, approximately 10% of them seen just once. The V call is TRBV7-9, the J call TRBJ1-3; 8 positions agree with TRBD1. The sample in question was PBMCs, mostly from graft donor cells, obtained 180 days after TCRalphabeta/CD19-depleted stem cell transplant. This clonotype was obtained from a female patient younger than 10 who had a stem cell transplant for aplastic anemia, so the T cells may come from the graft donor. CDR3 region: CASSVMDRDGRNTIYF. Here the CDR3 DNA reads TGTGCCAGCAGCGTAATGGACAGGGATGGGAGAAACACCATATATTTT.